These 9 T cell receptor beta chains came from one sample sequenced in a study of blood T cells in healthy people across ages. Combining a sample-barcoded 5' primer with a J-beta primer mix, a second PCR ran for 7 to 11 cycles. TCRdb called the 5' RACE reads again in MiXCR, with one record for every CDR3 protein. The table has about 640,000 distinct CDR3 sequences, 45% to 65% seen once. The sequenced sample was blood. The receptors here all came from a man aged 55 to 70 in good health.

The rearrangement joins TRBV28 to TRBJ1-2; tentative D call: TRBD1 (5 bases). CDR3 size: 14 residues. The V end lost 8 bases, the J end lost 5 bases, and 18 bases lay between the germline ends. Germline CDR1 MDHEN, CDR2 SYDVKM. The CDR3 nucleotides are TGTGCCAGCTATACCAACCCTGGGGGTTATGGCTACACCTTC. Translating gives CASYTNPGGYGYTF.

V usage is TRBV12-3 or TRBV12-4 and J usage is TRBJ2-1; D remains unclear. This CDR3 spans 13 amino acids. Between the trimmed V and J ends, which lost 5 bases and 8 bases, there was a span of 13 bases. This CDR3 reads CASSPRRVHEQFF. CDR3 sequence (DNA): TGTGCCAGCAGTCCCCGTAGAGTCCATGAGCAGTTCTTC.

The CDR3 nucleotides are TGTGCCACCAGTGATGACTCAGGGCCTGAGCATTTT. This translates into CATSDDSGPEHF. The chain joins TRBV24-1 to TRBJ1-5, with D maybe TRBD1 (5 bases). CDR1 and CDR2 (germline): KGHDR, SFDVKD. The V end lost 3 bases, the J end lost 14 bases, and 13 bases lay between the germline ends. The CDR3 spans 12 residues.

The CDR3 DNA reads as TGCGCCAGCCGAGAGGCAGGGTTTCAGCCCCAGCATTTT. As protein: CASREAGFQPQHF. The V and J genes are TRBV10-2 and TRBJ1-5; possibly TRBD1 for D (5 bases). Between the trimmed V and J ends, which lost 8 bases and 6 bases, there was a span of 14 bases. Germline CDR1 and CDR2: WSHSY and SAAADI. The CDR3 spans 13 residues.

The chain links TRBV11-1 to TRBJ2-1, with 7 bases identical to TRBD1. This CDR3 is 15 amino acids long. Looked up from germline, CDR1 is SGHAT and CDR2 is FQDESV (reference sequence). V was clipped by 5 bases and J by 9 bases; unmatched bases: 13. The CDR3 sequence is CASSPRDSPVGEQFF. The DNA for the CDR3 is TGTGCCAGCAGCCCTCGGGACAGCCCCGTAGGTGAGCAGTTCTTC.

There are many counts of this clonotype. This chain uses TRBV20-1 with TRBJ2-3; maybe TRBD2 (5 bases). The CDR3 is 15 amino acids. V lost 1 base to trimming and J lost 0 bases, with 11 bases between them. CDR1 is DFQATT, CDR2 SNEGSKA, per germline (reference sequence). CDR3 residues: CSARGLAASTDTQYF. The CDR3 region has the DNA TGCAGTGCTAGAGGTCTAGCTGCAAGCACAGATACGCAGTATTTT.

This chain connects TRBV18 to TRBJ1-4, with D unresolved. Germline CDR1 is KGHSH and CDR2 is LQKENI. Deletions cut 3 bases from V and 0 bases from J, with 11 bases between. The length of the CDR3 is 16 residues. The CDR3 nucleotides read TGTGCCAGCTCACCCCGAGTCGTCGCAACTAATGAAAAACTGTTTTTT. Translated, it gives CASSPRVVATNEKLFF.

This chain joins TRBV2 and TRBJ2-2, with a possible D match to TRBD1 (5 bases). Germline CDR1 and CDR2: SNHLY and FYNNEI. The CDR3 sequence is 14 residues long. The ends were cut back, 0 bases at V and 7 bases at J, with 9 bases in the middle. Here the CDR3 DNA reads TGTGCCAGCAGTGAAGCGCTTCAGGGCGGGGAGCTGTTTTTT. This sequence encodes CASSEALQGGELFF.

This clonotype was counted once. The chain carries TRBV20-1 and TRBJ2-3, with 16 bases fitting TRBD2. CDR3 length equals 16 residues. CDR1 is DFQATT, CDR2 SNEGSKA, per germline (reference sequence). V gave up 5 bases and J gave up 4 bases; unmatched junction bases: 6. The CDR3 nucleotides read TGCAGTGCTGGGGGACTAGCGGGGGGGCCCGCAGATACGCAGTATTTT. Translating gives CSAGGLAGGPADTQYF.